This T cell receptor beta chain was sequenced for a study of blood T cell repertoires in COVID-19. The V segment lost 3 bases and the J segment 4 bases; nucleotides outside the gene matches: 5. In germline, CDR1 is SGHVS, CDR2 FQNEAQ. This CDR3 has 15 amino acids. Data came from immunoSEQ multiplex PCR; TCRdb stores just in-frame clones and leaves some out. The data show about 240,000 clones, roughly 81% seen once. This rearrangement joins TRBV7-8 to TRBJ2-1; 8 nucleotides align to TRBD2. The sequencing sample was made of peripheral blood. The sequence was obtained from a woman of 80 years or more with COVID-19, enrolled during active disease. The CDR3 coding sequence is TGTGCCAGCAGCTTTAGCGGGGCCCAATACAATGAGCAGTTCTTC. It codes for CASSFSGAQYNEQFF.